This entry lists 14 T cell receptor beta chains sequenced from one sample in a study of cytomegalovirus exposure and HLA in healthy donors. Use of 60 Vbeta and 13 Jbeta primers characterized the PCR. Profiling relied on immunoSEQ multiplex PCR, and the TCRdb table lists in-frame clones only, not all of them. The repertoire holds approximately 130,000 clones, with 80% to 85% as singletons. Sequencing was carried out using PBMCs. These receptors all stem from a boy aged 5-17 years in good health and CMV-seronegative.

In DNA, the CDR3 is TGTGCCAGCAGTCCATCGGGGGGAAGCGGCACTGAAGCTTTCTTT. Residues: CASSPSGGSGTEAFF. The chain recombines TRBV2 with TRBJ1-1; a possible D gene is TRBD1 (5 bases). Trimming removed 5 bases at V and 4 bases at J, with 17 bases between. CDR1 and CDR2 from the germline V gene are SNHLY and FYNNEI. The CDR3 runs 15 residues.

V gene TRBV19 combines with J gene TRBJ1-2; D gene ambiguous. The V end was cut by 4 bases, the J end by 0 bases, with 12 bases between. Germline lookup yields CDR1 LNHDA and CDR2 SQIVND (reference sequence). CDR3 size: 15 residues. The CDR3 sequence: CASSTPVAANYGYTF. For the CDR3, the DNA is TGTGCCAGTAGTACCCCCGTGGCGGCTAACTATGGCTACACCTTC.

V is TRBV29-1 and J is TRBJ2-5; TRBD1 might be the D (5 bases). Trimming cost V 6 bases and J 2 bases, with 10 bases left between them. The CDR3 extends over 12 amino acids. Germline loops: CDR1 SQVTM, CDR2 ANQGSEA. In DNA, the CDR3 is TGCAGCGTCAGGACAAGACAAGAGACCCAGTACTTC. Translated: CSVRTRQETQYF.

This chain uses TRBV30 with TRBJ1-5, with 8 nucleotides matching TRBD1. This CDR3 has 13 residues. CDR1 and CDR2 (germline): GTSNPN, SVGIG (reference sequence). J gave up 7 bases and V 3 bases, and 5 bases lay outside the gene matches. The CDR3 coding sequence is TGTGCCTGGAGCGGGGACAGGCGGCAGCCCCAGCATTTT. Protein sequence: CAWSGDRRQPQHF.

A note on this clone: Other DNA sequences in this sample translate to the same CDR3. The chain couples TRBV6-5 to TRBJ1-1, with D possibly being TRBD1 (6 bases). Deletions cut 6 bases from V and 2 bases from J, with 13 bases between. This CDR3 comprises 14 residues. The germline CDR1 and CDR2 sequences are MNHEY and SVGAGI. This chain's CDR3 is CASRQGQQNTEAFF. The CDR3 region has the DNA TGTGCCAGCAGGCAAGGACAGCAAAACACTGAAGCTTTCTTT.

This chain joins TRBV11-3 and TRBJ2-3; TRBD2 matches 10 bases. In germline, CDR1 is SGHNT, CDR2 YENEEA. V trimming: 5 bases; J trimming: 2 bases; junction bases outside the gene matches: 10. This CDR3 contains 17 residues. CDR3 nucleotides: TGTGCCAGCAGCCCGACGCCGCTAGCGGGGGCCACAGATACGCAGTATTTT. Residues: CASSPTPLAGATDTQYF.

CDR3 coding DNA: TGCGCCAGCAGCCAAGAGGGTACAGGGGATTGGGAAAAACTGTTTTTT. Translating it yields CASSQEGTGDWEKLFF. This sequence joins TRBV4-3 and TRBJ1-4; 7 nucleotides match TRBD1. CDR1 is LGHNA and CDR2 is YSLEER in the germline V gene. V was clipped by 0 bases and J by 8 bases; unmatched bases: 9. The CDR3 is made up of 16 amino acids.

The chain employs TRBV7-9 and TRBJ2-7; D is tentatively TRBD1 or TRBD2 (9 bases each). V was trimmed by 5 bases and J by 5 bases, leaving 25 bases between them. This CDR3 comprises 17 residues. CDR1 is SEHNR, CDR2 FQNEAQ, per germline (reference sequence). This CDR3 is CASSGDRAPAGGDEQYF. The CDR3 bases are TGTGCCAGCAGCGGGGACAGGGCTCCAGCGGGAGGTGACGAGCAGTACTTC.

The chain is built from TRBV7-9 and TRBJ2-2; maybe TRBD1 (6 bases). The CDR3 is 18 amino acids. V gave up 1 base and J gave up 0 bases, with 15 bases separating them. The germline V gene encodes CDR1 SEHNR and CDR2 FQNEAQ (reference sequence). CDR3 region: CASSLGHRVVTNTGELFF. The CDR3 coding sequence is TGTGCCAGCAGCTTAGGCCACAGGGTAGTAACGAACACCGGGGAGCTGTTTTTT.

The chain is built from TRBV5-4 and TRBJ2-3; the D gene is possibly TRBD2 (5 bases). The CDR3 spans 12 residues. V was cut by 2 bases and J by 5 bases, with 6 bases left in between. The germline CDR1 and CDR2 sequences are SGHNT and YYREEE (reference sequence). The CDR3 loop reads CASSFGGDTQYF. For the CDR3, the DNA is TGTGCCAGCAGCTTCGGAGGAGATACGCAGTATTTT.

The CDR3 loop reads CASSVNSLAGTEQFF. In DNA, the CDR3 is TGTGCCAGCAGCGTAAATAGCCTAGCGGGAACCGAGCAGTTCTTC. The chain recombines TRBV9 with TRBJ2-1; the match to TRBD2 covers 9 bases. V lost 1 base and J lost 10; bases outside the gene matches: 9. The CDR3 is 15 amino acids. Germline V gives CDR1 SGDLS, CDR2 YYNGEE.

There are a few counts of this clone. The chain is built from TRBV6-6 and TRBJ1-3, with D maybe TRBD1 (5 bases). Germline CDR1 reads MNHNY; CDR2 reads SVGAGI (reference sequence). The V gene lost 2 bases and the J gene lost 2 bases, with 13 bases spanning the gap. The CDR3 is 16 amino acids. The CDR3 reads CASSYMLTGPGNTIYF. CDR3 nucleotide sequence: TGTGCCAGCAGTTACATGTTAACAGGTCCTGGAAACACCATATATTTT.

The V and J genes are TRBV2 and TRBJ1-4; D call uncertain. This CDR3 region has 12 residues. The V gene lost 4 bases and the J gene lost 8 bases, with 8 bases spanning the gap. Germline V gene data show CDR1 as SNHLY and CDR2 as FYNNEI. CDR3 nucleotide sequence: TGTGCCAGCAGTGGACTAAGGGAAAAACTGTTTTTT. Its protein is CASSGLREKLFF.

The chain couples TRBV9 to TRBJ1-6; possibly TRBD1 for D (5 bases). Looked up from germline, CDR1 is SGDLS and CDR2 is YYNGEE. Trimming cost V 0 bases and J 5 bases, with 9 bases left between them. The CDR3 sequence is 15 residues long. CDR3 coding DNA: TGTGCCAGCAGCGTAGATCAGGGCCATAATTCACCCCTCCACTTT. It translates to CASSVDQGHNSPLHF.